Each of the 20 T cell receptor beta chains below was sequenced from the same sample in a study of technical replicates of blood from a handful of donors. TCRdb keeps only in-frame clones here, not all; method: immunoSEQ multiplex PCR. The sample includes about 74,000 clones, over 90% seen only once; the top ten take 0.2% to 0.3%. Specimen: T cells isolated from PBMCs. These receptors were collected from a human donor in good health.

This chain uses TRBV4-1 with TRBJ1-4; D ambiguous. Per germline, CDR1 MGHRA and CDR2 YSYEKL. This CDR3 has 14 residues. Trimming pared 1 base from V and 6 bases from J, leaving 9 bases between. The CDR3 here is CASSQGRADEKLFF. As DNA, the CDR3 is TGCGCCAGCAGCCAAGGCCGAGCCGATGAAAAACTGTTTTTT.

V and J are TRBV5-1 and TRBJ1-5; the D gene is possibly TRBD1 (5 bases). Trimming removed 4 bases at V and 1 base at J, with 18 bases between. Germline CDR1 reads SGHRS; CDR2 reads YFSETQ. CDR3 length: 17 residues. CDR3 protein: CASSPGEGLGSNQPQHF. The CDR3 region has the DNA TGCGCCAGCAGCCCGGGGGAAGGACTAGGGAGCAATCAGCCCCAGCATTTT. The full variable domain, with the rest looked up from reference TRBV5-1 and TRBJ1-5, is KAGVTQTPRYLIKTRGQQVTLSCSPISGHRSVSWYQQTPGQGLQFLFEYFSETQRNKGNFPGRFSGRQFSNSRSEMNVSTLELGDSALYLCASSPGEGLGSNQPQHFGDGTRLSIL.

The CDR3 DNA reads as TGTGCCAGCAGCTTGGCCTTTGGGGCCAACGTCCTGACTTTC. This codes for CASSLAFGANVLTF. The V gene is TRBV5-6, the J gene TRBJ2-6; D ambiguous. Between the trimmed V and J ends, which lost 0 bases and 3 bases, there was a span of 4 bases. The CDR3 totals 14 residues. Germline CDR1 and CDR2: SGHDT and YYEEEE. The variable domain in full, completed from reference TRBV5-6 and TRBJ2-6, reads DAGVTQSPTHLIKTRGQQVTLRCSPKSGHDTVSWYQQALGQGPQFIFQYYEEEERQRGNFPDRFSGHQFPNYSSELNVNALLLGDSALYLCASSLAFGANVLTFGAGSRLTVL.

V is TRBV6-6 and J is TRBJ2-2, with 7 bases fitting TRBD2. Germline V CDR1 and CDR2: MNHNY, SVGAGI (reference sequence). This CDR3 contains 11 residues. Trimming cost V 11 bases and J 4 bases; bases outside gene matches: 1. Here the CDR3 DNA reads TGTGCCGCGGGGGTCACCGGGGAGCTGTTTTTT. It yields the protein CAAGVTGELFF.

V and J are TRBV2 and TRBJ1-5; D is possibly TRBD1 (5 bases). This CDR3 is built from 14 residues. Germline V gives CDR1 SNHLY, CDR2 FYNNEI. The V and J ends lost 9 bases and 7 bases respectively, with 19 bases between them. This chain's CDR3 is CASLRGRGEQPQHF. The DNA of the CDR3 is TGTGCCAGTTTAAGGGGTCGGGGGGAACAGCCCCAGCATTTT. Based on the CDR3 plus reference TRBV2 and TRBJ1-5, the full variable domain is EPEVTQTPSHQVTQMGQEVILRCVPISNHLYFYWYRQILGQKVEFLVSFYNNEISEKSEIFDDQFSVERPDGSNFTLKIRSTKLEDSAMYFCASLRGRGEQPQHFGDGTRLSIL.

The CDR3 nucleotides read TGTGCCAGCAGCATCCGTTTGAACACTGAAGCTTTCTTT. This gives the protein CASSIRLNTEAFF. The genes are TRBV9 and TRBJ1-1; D not resolved. The CDR3 runs to 13 residues. The V gene's germline CDR1 is SGDLS and CDR2 YYNGEE. Trimming left V 4 bases short and J 0 bases short, with 7 bases between.

This chain links TRBV6-1 with TRBJ1-6, with a weak D call TRBD1 (5 bases). V was trimmed by 8 bases and J by 5 bases, leaving 16 bases between them. This CDR3 comprises 15 residues. Looked up from germline, CDR1 is MNHNS and CDR2 is SASEGT. CDR3 DNA sequence: TGTGCCAGCGGATCTTATGGCAGGGATAATTCACCCCTCCACTTT. It is translated as CASGSYGRDNSPLHF.

The V call is TRBV10-1, the J call TRBJ1-4; D remains ambiguous. The germline gives CDR1 WNHNN, CDR2 SYGVQD (reference sequence). Trimming pared 3 bases from V and 7 bases from J, leaving 9 bases between. The CDR3 loop spans 13 amino acids. The DNA of the CDR3 is TGCGCCAGCAGTGAAGAGCCCGGTGAAAAACTGTTTTTT. Protein: CASSEEPGEKLFF.

The chain uses TRBV5-4 and TRBJ1-2; D unresolved. The CDR3 spans 14 residues. V was pared by 1 base and J by 3 bases, with 10 bases between. Germline V gene sequence: CDR1 SGHNT, CDR2 YYREEE (reference sequence). CDR3 sequence: CASSLWQDYYGYTF. The CDR3 coding sequence is TGTGCCAGCAGCTTGTGGCAGGATTACTATGGCTACACCTTC.

J is TRBJ1-2 and V is TRBV5-4; D is ambiguous. CDR1 is SGHNT, CDR2 YYREEE, per germline (reference sequence). V was shortened by 4 bases and J by 7 bases, with 20 bases between the two germline ends. CDR3 length: 15 residues. The CDR3 reads CASSPPNPAGLGYTF. CDR3 sequence (DNA): TGTGCCAGCAGCCCACCCAACCCGGCAGGTCTTGGCTACACCTTC.

This clone was found a few times. The chain joins TRBV19 to TRBJ1-1; the D is unclear. Per the germline V gene, CDR1 is LNHDA and CDR2 is SQIVND (reference sequence). The ends were cut back, 3 bases at V and 11 bases at J, with 10 bases in the middle. This CDR3 comprises 11 residues. The CDR3 loop is CASSIGLGAFF. The CDR3 DNA reads TGTGCCAGTAGTATTGGACTGGGGGCTTTCTTT.

The J gene is TRBJ2-1, the V gene TRBV15; 8 bases are a match to TRBD1. The CDR3 sequence is 16 residues long. Germline loops: CDR1 LNHNV, CDR2 YYDKDF (reference sequence). The V and J ends lost 5 bases and 4 bases, in that order; junction bases with no gene match: 10. The CDR3 DNA reads as TGTGCCACCAGCTCGCCCGACAGGGGAGGTTACAATGAGCAGTTCTTC. As protein: CATSSPDRGGYNEQFF.

The chain joins TRBV19 to TRBJ2-1; 7 nucleotides align to TRBD2. Unmatched junction bases numbered 5, after V lost 3 bases and J lost 0 bases. CDR3 length: 16 amino acids. Germline V gives CDR1 LNHDA, CDR2 SQIVND (reference sequence). The CDR3 bases are TGTGCCAGTAGTATCTCGGGGGGAGGCTCCTACAATGAGCAGTTCTTC. This gives the protein CASSISGGGSYNEQFF. Combining the CDR3 with reference TRBV19 and TRBJ2-1 gives the whole variable domain DGGITQSPKYLFRKEGQNVTLSCEQNLNHDAMYWYRQDPGQGLRLIYYSQIVNDFQKGDIAEGYSVSREKKESFPLTVTSAQKNPTAFYLCASSISGGGSYNEQFFGPGTRLTVL.

The V call is TRBV28, the J call TRBJ1-2; 7 bases are a match to TRBD1. The J segment lost 8 bases and the V segment lost 3 bases, leaving 15 bases of the junction unmatched. This CDR3 has 16 residues. CDR1 and CDR2 (germline): MDHEN, SYDVKM. In DNA form, the CDR3 reads TGTGCCAGCAGTTTCACCTATGGACAGGCAAAGGGGGGCTACACCTTC. This codes for CASSFTYGQAKGGYTF.

The chain couples TRBV7-9 to TRBJ2-7, with 9 bases that match TRBD1. The CDR3 totals 16 residues. CDR1 is SEHNR, CDR2 FQNEAQ, per germline (reference sequence). The J segment lost 5 bases and the V segment lost 3 bases, leaving 11 bases of the junction unmatched. Here the CDR3 DNA reads TGTGCCAGCAGCTTCCCTAGGGGACAGGGATGGGACGAGCAGTACTTC. Translation: CASSFPRGQGWDEQYF.

This clone appeared once. The chain has TRBV28 and TRBJ2-3; tentatively, D is TRBD2 (6 bases). Germline V CDR1 and CDR2: MDHEN, SYDVKM. This CDR3 region has 15 residues. V lost 6 bases, J lost 2 bases, and 15 bases lay in between. DNA of the CDR3: TGTGCCAGCAGCCGAACTAGCTTCAACACAGATACGCAGTATTTT. This gives the protein CASSRTSFNTDTQYF.

This clone was detected once. V and J are TRBV6-5 and TRBJ2-1, with 7 bases aligning to TRBD2. Germline lookup yields CDR1 MNHEY and CDR2 SVGAGI. The V segment lost 11 bases and the J segment 2 bases; nucleotides outside the gene matches: 6. The CDR3 extends over 13 amino acids. The CDR3 DNA reads as TGTGCCTTGGGCGGGGGTCCCTACAATGAGCAGTTCTTC. This encodes CALGGGPYNEQFF.

The CDR3 region is CASSQDSSGSTDTQYF. In DNA, the CDR3 is TGCGCCAGCAGCCAAGACAGTAGCGGAAGCACAGATACGCAGTATTTT. V usage is TRBV4-1 and J usage is TRBJ2-3, with a weak D call TRBD2 (6 bases). Trimming left V 0 bases short and J 0 bases short, with 10 bases between. The CDR3 loop spans 16 amino acids. From germline, CDR1 is MGHRA and CDR2 YSYEKL.

The genes are TRBV15 and TRBJ1-4; D perhaps matches TRBD1 (6 bases). The CDR3 extends over 15 amino acids. CDR1 is LNHNV and CDR2 is YYDKDF in the germline V gene (reference sequence). Trimming stripped 0 bases from V and 5 bases from J, with 10 bases between. Here the CDR3 DNA reads TGTGCCACCAGCAGAGATTTACAGGGAAATGAAAAACTGTTTTTT. Translating gives CATSRDLQGNEKLFF.

The chain employs TRBV4-1 and TRBJ2-5; weak D call: TRBD2 (6 bases). V was clipped by 6 bases and J by 3 bases, with 11 bases between them. Germline V gives CDR1 MGHRA, CDR2 YSYEKL. This CDR3 has 13 residues. This CDR3 is CASRKAGEETQYF. The CDR3 DNA follows: TGCGCCAGCAGGAAAGCGGGTGAAGAGACCCAGTACTTC.